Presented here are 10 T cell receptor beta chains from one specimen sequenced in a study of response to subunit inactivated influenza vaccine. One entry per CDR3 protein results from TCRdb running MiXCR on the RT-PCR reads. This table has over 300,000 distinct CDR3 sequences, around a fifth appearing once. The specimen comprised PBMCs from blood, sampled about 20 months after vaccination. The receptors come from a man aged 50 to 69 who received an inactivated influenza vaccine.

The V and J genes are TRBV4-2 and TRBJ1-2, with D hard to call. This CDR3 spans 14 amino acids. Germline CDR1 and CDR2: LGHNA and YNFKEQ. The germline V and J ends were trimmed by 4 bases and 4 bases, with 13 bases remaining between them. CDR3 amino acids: CASSLTGILYGYTF. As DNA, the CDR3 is TGTGCCAGCAGCCTCACCGGGATACTCTATGGCTACACCTTC.

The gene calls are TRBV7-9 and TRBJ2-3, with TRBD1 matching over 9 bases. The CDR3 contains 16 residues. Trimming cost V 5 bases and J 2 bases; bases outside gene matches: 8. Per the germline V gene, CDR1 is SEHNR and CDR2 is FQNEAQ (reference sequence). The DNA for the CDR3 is TGTGCCAGCAGCCCGCCGGGACAGGGAGCCACAGATACGCAGTATTTT. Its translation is CASSPPGQGATDTQYF.

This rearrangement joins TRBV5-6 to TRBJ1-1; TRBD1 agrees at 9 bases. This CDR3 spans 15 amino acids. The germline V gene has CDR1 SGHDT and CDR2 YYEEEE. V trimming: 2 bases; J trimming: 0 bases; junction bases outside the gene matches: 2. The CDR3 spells CASSFGTGLNTEAFF. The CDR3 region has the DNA TGTGCCAGCAGCTTCGGGACAGGGTTGAACACTGAAGCTTTCTTT. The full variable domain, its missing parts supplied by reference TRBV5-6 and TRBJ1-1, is DAGVTQSPTHLIKTRGQQVTLRCSPKSGHDTVSWYQQALGQGPQFIFQYYEEEERQRGNFPDRFSGHQFPNYSSELNVNALLLGDSALYLCASSFGTGLNTEAFFGQGTRLTVV.

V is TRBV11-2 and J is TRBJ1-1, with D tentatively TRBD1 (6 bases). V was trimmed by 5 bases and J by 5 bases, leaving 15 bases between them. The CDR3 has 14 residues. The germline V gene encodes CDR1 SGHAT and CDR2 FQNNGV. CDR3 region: CASSPRQGLTEAFF. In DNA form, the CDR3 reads TGTGCCAGCAGCCCGCGGCAGGGGTTGACTGAAGCTTTCTTT. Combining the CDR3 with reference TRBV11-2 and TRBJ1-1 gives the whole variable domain EAGVAQSPRYKIIEKRQSVAFWCNPISGHATLYWYQQILGQGPKLLIQFQNNGVVDDSQLPKDRFSAERLKGVDSTLKIQPAKLEDSAVYLCASSPRQGLTEAFFGQGTRLTVV.

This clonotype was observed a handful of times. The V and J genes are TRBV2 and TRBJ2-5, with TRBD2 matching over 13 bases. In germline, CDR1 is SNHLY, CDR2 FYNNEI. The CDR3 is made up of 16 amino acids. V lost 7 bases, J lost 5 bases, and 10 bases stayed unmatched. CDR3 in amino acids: CASTRGTSGIGETQYF. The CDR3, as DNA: TGTGCCAGCACCAGGGGGACTAGCGGGATAGGGGAGACCCAGTACTTC.

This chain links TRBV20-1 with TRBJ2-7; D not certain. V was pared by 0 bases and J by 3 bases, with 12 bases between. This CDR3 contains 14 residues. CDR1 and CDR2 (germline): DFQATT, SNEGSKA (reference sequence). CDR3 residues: CSARDSQNYYEQYF. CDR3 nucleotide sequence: TGCAGTGCTAGAGATAGTCAGAACTACTACGAGCAGTACTTC.

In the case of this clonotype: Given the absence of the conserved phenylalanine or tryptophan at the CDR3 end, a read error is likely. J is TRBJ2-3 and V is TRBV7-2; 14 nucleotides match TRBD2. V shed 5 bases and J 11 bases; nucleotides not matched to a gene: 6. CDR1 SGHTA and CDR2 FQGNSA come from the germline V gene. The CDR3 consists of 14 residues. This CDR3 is CASSIGLAGGGQYS. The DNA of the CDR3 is TGTGCCAGCAGCATCGGACTAGCGGGGGGTGGGCAGTATTCT.

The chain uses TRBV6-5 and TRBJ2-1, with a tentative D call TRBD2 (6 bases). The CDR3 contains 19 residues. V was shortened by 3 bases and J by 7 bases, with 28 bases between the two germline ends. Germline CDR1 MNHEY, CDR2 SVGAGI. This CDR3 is CASSYLDKLAGGTLNEQFF. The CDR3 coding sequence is TGTGCCAGCAGTTATCTGGACAAACTGGCTGGAGGGACTTTGAATGAGCAGTTCTTC.

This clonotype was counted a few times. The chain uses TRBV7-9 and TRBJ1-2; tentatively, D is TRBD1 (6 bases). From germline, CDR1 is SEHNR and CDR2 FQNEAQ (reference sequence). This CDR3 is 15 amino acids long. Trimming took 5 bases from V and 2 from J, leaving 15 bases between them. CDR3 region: CASSPMTGRNYGYTF. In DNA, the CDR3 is TGTGCCAGCAGCCCCATGACAGGCCGAAACTATGGCTACACCTTC. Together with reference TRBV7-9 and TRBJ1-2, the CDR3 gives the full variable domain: DTGVSQNPRHKITKRGQNVTFRCDPISEHNRLYWYRQTLGQGPEFLTYFQNEAQLEKSRLLSDRFSAERPKGSFSTLEIQRTEQGDSAMYLCASSPMTGRNYGYTFGSGTRLTVV.

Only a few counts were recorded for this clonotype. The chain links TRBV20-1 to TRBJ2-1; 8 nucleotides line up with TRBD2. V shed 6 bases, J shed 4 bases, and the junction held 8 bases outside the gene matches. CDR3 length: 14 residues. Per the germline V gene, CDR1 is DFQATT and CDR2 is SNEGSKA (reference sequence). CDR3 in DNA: TGCAGTGCCCCGCCCGGGGGGGCATACAATGAGCAGTTCTTC. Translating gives CSAPPGGAYNEQFF.